This is a list of T cell receptor beta chains from one sample in a study of a mutant IDH1 vaccine in newly diagnosed glioma. TCRdb keeps only in-frame clones here, not all; method: immunoSEQ multiplex PCR. Seen here are about 92,000 clones, about 83% observed once, and the top ten hold around 7%. The sequenced sample was PBMCs, obtained from a glioma patient treated with radiotherapy, temozolomide or both. The receptors were gathered from a woman in her forties or fifties with glioma. CDR3s include the opening cysteine and the closing phenylalanine or tryptophan. A D gene is named only where the DNA matches it firmly. Size is stated for part of the rows, as once, few or many counts, or as a class when the clone is expanded.

d_call | j_call | clone_size | cdr3_length | v_call | cdr3_nt | cdr3_aa
. | TRBJ2-3 | . | 13 | TRBV27 | TGTGCCAGCAGTTTTTCAGGGGCAGATACGCAGTATTTT | CASSFSGADTQYF
. | TRBJ2-2 | . | 16 | TRBV5-1 | TGCGCCAGCAGACCCCACAGGGCTCCTACGTCCGGGGAGCTGTTTTTT | CASRPHRAPTSGELFF
. | TRBJ1-2 | few | 13 | TRBV10-3 | TGTGCCATCAGTCCGGGCAGAGAGGATGGCTACACCTTC | CAISPGREDGYTF
. | TRBJ1-5 | . | 15 | TRBV2 | TGTGCCAGCAGTGAATCTGGGCAGTACAATCAGCCCCAGCATTTT | CASSESGQYNQPQHF
. | TRBJ1-5 | . | 13 | TRBV9 | TGTGCCAGCAGCGTAAATAGCAATCAGCCCCAGCATTTT | CASSVNSNQPQHF
. | TRBJ2-7 | . | 14 | TRBV7-3 | TGTGCCAGCAGCTTAAATGAAGGGCCTTACGAGCAGTACTTC | CASSLNEGPYEQYF
TRBD2 | TRBJ2-5 | . | 14 | TRBV6-5 | TGTGCCAGCATGTCACAGTTGGGGGGGGAGACCCAGTACTTC | CASMSQLGGETQYF
. | TRBJ1-6 | . | 14 | TRBV9 | TGTGCCAGCAGCGTAGGGGTCACGAATTCACCCCTCCACTTT | CASSVGVTNSPLHF
. | TRBJ2-7 | . | 14 | TRBV7-2 | TGTGCCAGCAGCTCTGACCGGGACTCCTACGAGCAGTACTTC | CASSSDRDSYEQYF
TRBD1 | TRBJ1-5 | . | 15 | TRBV19 | TGTGCCAGTAGAGGGACAGGGGAATGGAATCAGCCCCAGCATTTT | CASRGTGEWNQPQHF
. | TRBJ1-5 | . | 13 | TRBV5-1 | TGCGCCAGCAGCTTGCGGGGCGATCAGCCCCAGCATTTT | CASSLRGDQPQHF
. | TRBJ1-2 | . | 15 | TRBV5-4 | TGTGCCAGCAGCCTATCGGCAGGGGTCAACTATGGCTACACCTTC | CASSLSAGVNYGYTF
TRBD2 | TRBJ2-1 | . | 16 | TRBV10-1 | TGCGCCGCCAGCCCGGCTAGCGGGAGCTCCTACAATGAGCAGTTCTTC | CAASPASGSSYNEQFF
. | TRBJ1-3 | few | 15 | TRBV28 | TGTGCCAGCAGCCTCGACGGGGGACCCGGAAACACCATATATTTT | CASSLDGGPGNTIYF
. | TRBJ1-1 | . | 13 | TRBV11-2 | TGTGCCAGCAGCTTATCCAGGGCTCGTGAAGCTTTCTTT | CASSLSRAREAFF
TRBD2 | TRBJ2-2 | once | 17 | TRBV27 | TGTGCCAGCCTGGGACGGGGGCGGGGGGCGAACACCGGGGAGCTGTTTTTT | CASLGRGRGANTGELFF
TRBD1 | TRBJ1-5 | . | 15 | TRBV19 | TGTGCCAGTAGTATGGGGGAACAGGGGTCGCAGCCCCAGCATTTT | CASSMGEQGSQPQHF
. | TRBJ2-7 | . | 13 | TRBV4-1 | TGCGCCAGCAGCCACCTCGAGACCTACGAGCAGTACTTC | CASSHLETYEQYF
. | TRBJ1-5 | . | 12 | TRBV2 | TGTGCCAGCACCGATAGCAATCAGCCCCAGCATTTT | CASTDSNQPQHF
. | TRBJ1-1 | few | 14 | TRBV14 | TGTGCCAGCAGCCAAGTTCGGGATAGCACTGAAGCTTTCTTT | CASSQVRDSTEAFF
. | TRBJ1-2 | few | 12 | TRBV28 | TGTGCCAGCAGACATCCGGGAAACACCCGGATCTTC | CASRHPGNTRIF
. | TRBJ1-1 | . | 11 | TRBV30 | TGTGCCTGGGCGAGTTTGGCTGAAGCTTTCTTT | CAWASLAEAFF
. | TRBJ1-1 | medium-sized | 12 | TRBV27 | TGCCTTTCGCGGGATTCGAACACTGAAGCTTTCTTT | CLSRDSNTEAFF
. | TRBJ2-7 | . | 13 | TRBV7-2 | TGTGCCAGCAGCTTGAAAGTCGGGTACGAGCAGTACTTC | CASSLKVGYEQYF
. | TRBJ2-7 | once | 13 | TRBV5-1 | TGCGCCAGCAGCTTTAACCAGAACTACGAGCAGTACTTC | CASSFNQNYEQYF
TRBD1 | TRBJ2-5 | . | 15 | TRBV9 | TGTGCCAGCAGCGTAGGGACAGGGGGCCAAGAGACCCAGTACTTC | CASSVGTGGQETQYF
TRBD1 | TRBJ2-7 | . | 15 | TRBV30 | TGTGCCTGGAGTGTAGGGGGCCCTACCTCCTACGAGCAGTACTTC | CAWSVGGPTSYEQYF
TRBD2 | TRBJ2-5 | . | 16 | TRBV5-4 | TGTGCCAGCAGCTTGGAGGGACTAGCGGGGCCTCAGACCCAGTACTTC | CASSLEGLAGPQTQYF
. | TRBJ2-3 | . | 13 | TRBV30 | TGTGCCTGGAGCGCCACTAGCCCAGATACGCAGTATTTT | CAWSATSPDTQYF
TRBD1 | TRBJ1-5 | once | 13 | TRBV2 | TGTGCCAGCGGGACAGGGGCAGACCAGCCCCAGCATTTT | CASGTGADQPQHF
. | TRBJ2-4 | few | 16 | TRBV2 | TGTGCCAGCAGTGAGTGGCTTGGGGGCTACAAAAACATTCAGTACTTC | CASSEWLGGYKNIQYF
TRBD1 | TRBJ2-6 | . | 18 | TRBV5-1 | TGCGCCAGCAGCTTGGGAGGTAGGGGGCGGACTGGGGCCAACGTCCTGACTTTC | CASSLGGRGRTGANVLTF
TRBD1 | TRBJ2-7 | . | 15 | TRBV7-7 | TGTGCCAGCAGCTTACAAACAGGGGGCATATACGAGCAGTACTTC | CASSLQTGGIYEQYF
TRBD1 | TRBJ1-2 | . | 13 | TRBV6-5 | TGTGCCAGCAGGTTACCAGGGGGTAGTGGCTACACCTTC | CASRLPGGSGYTF
TRBD1 | TRBJ1-2 | few | 16 | TRBV9 | TGTGCCAGCAGCGTTACTCCGGGACAGGGGGACTATGGCTACACCTTC | CASSVTPGQGDYGYTF
. | TRBJ1-2 | . | 12 | TRBV4-3 | TGCGCCAGCAGCCAGGAGGGCTATGGCTACACCTTC | CASSQEGYGYTF
. | TRBJ1-2 | . | 13 | TRBV9 | TGTGCCAGCAGCGTAGCAGAGGGGAGTGGCTACACCTTC | CASSVAEGSGYTF
TRBD1 | TRBJ1-2 | once | 15 | TRBV11-3 | TGTGCCAGCAGCTTAAGGACAGGGGGCGAGCATGGCTACACCTTC | CASSLRTGGEHGYTF
. | TRBJ2-7 | once | 12 | TRBV6-6 | TGTGCCAGCAGTGCCTTCGGGGACGAGCAGTACTTC | CASSAFGDEQYF
. | TRBJ1-4 | . | 13 | TRBV6-6 | TGTGCCAGCAGTACCGGGACAATTGAAAAACTGTTTTTT | CASSTGTIEKLFF
. | TRBJ2-5 | . | 15 | TRBV5-4 | TGTGCCAGCAGCTTGAGAGGCAGCTTAAAAGAGACCCAGTACTTC | CASSLRGSLKETQYF
. | TRBJ1-5 | . | 17 | TRBV27 | TGTGCCAGCTCGTTTTTCCCAGGGGACCAAAGCAATCAGCCCCAGCATTTT | CASSFFPGDQSNQPQHF
. | TRBJ1-3 | . | 17 | TRBV18 | TGTGCCAGCTCACCAAATTGGCAGCTTAGCTCTGGAAACACCATATATTTT | CASSPNWQLSSGNTIYF
. | TRBJ2-5 | once | 10 | TRBV2 | TGTGCCAGCGGTGGTGGGACCCAGTACTTC | CASGGGTQYF
. | TRBJ2-3 | . | 14 | TRBV7-9 | TGTGCCAGCAGCTTATCTCGGGGGCCAGATACGCAGTATTTT | CASSLSRGPDTQYF
. | TRBJ2-5 | . | 14 | TRBV25-1 | TGTGCCAGCAGAGGGGACCAATTCCAAGAGACCCAGTACTTC | CASRGDQFQETQYF
. | TRBJ2-3 | . | 14 | TRBV19 | TGTGCCAGTAGTAGGCAGGGAATTACAGATACGCAGTATTTT | CASSRQGITDTQYF
. | TRBJ1-5 | . | 15 | TRBV27 | TGTGCCAGCAGACCCGGGACATTAAGCAATCAGCCCCAGCATTTT | CASRPGTLSNQPQHF
. | TRBJ1-1 | . | 14 | TRBV6-5 | TGTGCCAGCAGTTACGGAGGGGGAGGCACTGAAGCTTTCTTT | CASSYGGGGTEAFF
TRBD2 | TRBJ2-3 | . | 17 | TRBV7-9 | TGTGCCAGCAGCTTAGAAGGGGGACTAGCGGGACGAGATACGCAGTATTTT | CASSLEGGLAGRDTQYF
. | TRBJ2-2 | . | 14 | TRBV6-4 | TGTGCCAGCAGTGCTGGGTTTAACACCGGGGAGCTGTTTTTT | CASSAGFNTGELFF
. | TRBJ2-7 | . | 14 | TRBV27 | TGTGCCAGCAGTTTCTCCTCGAGCTCCTACGAGCAGTACTTC | CASSFSSSSYEQYF
TRBD1 | TRBJ1-6 | . | 17 | TRBV6-1 | TGTGCCAGCAGTGAAGATTGGCGGACAGGCTATAATTCACCCCTCCACTTT | CASSEDWRTGYNSPLHF
TRBD2 | TRBJ2-3 | . | 13 | TRBV30 | TGTGCCTGGTATCGGCGGGGGGCAGATACGCAGTATTTT | CAWYRRGADTQYF